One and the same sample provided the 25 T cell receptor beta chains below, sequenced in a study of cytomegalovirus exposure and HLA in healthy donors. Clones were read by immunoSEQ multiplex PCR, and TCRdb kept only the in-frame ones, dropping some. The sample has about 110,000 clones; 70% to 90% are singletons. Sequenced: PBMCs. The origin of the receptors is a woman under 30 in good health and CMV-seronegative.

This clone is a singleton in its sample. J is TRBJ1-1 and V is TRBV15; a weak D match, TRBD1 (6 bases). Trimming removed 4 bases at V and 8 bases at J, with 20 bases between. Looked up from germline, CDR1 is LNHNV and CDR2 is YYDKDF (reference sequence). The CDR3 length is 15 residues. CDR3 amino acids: CATSNRDRSGKEAFF. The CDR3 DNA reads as TGTGCCACCAGCAACAGGGACCGAAGTGGGAAAGAAGCTTTCTTT.

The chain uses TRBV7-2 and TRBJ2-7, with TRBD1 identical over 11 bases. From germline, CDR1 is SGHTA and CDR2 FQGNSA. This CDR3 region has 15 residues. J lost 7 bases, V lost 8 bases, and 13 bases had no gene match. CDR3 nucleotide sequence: TGTGCCAGCTCCCCGGTCGGACAGGGGGCCGGAGAGCAGTACTTC. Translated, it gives CASSPVGQGAGEQYF. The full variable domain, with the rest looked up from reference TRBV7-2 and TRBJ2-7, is GAGVSQSPSNKVTEKGKDVELRCDPISGHTALYWYRQSLGQGLEFLIYFQGNSAPDKSGLPSDRFSAERTGGSVSTLTIQRTQQEDSAVYLCASSPVGQGAGEQYFGPGTRLTVT.

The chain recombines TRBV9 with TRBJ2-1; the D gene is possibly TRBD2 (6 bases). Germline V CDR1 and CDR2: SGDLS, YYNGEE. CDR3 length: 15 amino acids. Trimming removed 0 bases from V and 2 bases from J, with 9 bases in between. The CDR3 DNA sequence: TGTGCCAGCAGCGTAGCGGGGGATCCCTACAATGAGCAGTTCTTC. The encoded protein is CASSVAGDPYNEQFF.

DNA for the CDR3: TGCGCCAGCAGCTACCTCGGGACTAGCCCCGAGGATACGCAGTATTTT. Translated: CASSYLGTSPEDTQYF. V gene TRBV5-1 combines with J gene TRBJ2-3; 9 positions agree with TRBD2. The J segment lost 6 bases and the V segment lost 3 bases, leaving 11 bases of the junction unmatched. The V gene's germline CDR1 is SGHRS and CDR2 YFSETQ. The CDR3 length is 16 residues.

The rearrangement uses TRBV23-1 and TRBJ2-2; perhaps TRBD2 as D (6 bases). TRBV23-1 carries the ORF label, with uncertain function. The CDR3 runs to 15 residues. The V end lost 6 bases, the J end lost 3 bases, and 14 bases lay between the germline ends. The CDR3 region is CASSPSPGDTGELFF. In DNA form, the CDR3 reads TGCGCCAGCAGCCCAAGTCCGGGGGACACCGGGGAGCTGTTTTTT.

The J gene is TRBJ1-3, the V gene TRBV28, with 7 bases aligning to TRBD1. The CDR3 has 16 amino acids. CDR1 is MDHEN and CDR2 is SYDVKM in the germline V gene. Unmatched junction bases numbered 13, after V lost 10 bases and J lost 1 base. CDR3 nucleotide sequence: TGTGCCACCCAAACCGGAACGACAGGGTCTGGAAACACCATATATTTT. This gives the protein CATQTGTTGSGNTIYF.

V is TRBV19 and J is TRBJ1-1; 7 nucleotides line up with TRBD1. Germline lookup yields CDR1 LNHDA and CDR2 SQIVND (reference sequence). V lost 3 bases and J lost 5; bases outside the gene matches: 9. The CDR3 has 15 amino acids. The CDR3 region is CASSIYRGGDTEAFF. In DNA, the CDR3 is TGTGCCAGTAGTATCTACAGGGGTGGGGATACTGAAGCTTTCTTT.

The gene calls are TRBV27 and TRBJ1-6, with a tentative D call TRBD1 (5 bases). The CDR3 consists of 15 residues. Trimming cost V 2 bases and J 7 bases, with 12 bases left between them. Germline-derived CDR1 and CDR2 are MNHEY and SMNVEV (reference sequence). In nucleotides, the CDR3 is TGTGCCAGCAGTTTAGCACAGGTGGGCAATTCACCCCTCCACTTT. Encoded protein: CASSLAQVGNSPLHF.

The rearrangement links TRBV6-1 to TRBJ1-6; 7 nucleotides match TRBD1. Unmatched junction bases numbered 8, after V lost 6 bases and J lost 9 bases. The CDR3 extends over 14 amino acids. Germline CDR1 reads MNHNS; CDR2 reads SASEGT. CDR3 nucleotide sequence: TGTGCCAGCAGCGACAGGGCCGGCGGTTCACCCCTCCACTTT. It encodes CASSDRAGGSPLHF.

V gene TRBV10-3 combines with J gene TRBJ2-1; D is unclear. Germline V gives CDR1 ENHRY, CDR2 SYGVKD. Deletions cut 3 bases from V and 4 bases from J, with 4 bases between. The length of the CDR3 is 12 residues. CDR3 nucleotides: TGTGCCATCAGTGAATCATACAATGAGCAGTTCTTC. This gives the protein CAISESYNEQFF.

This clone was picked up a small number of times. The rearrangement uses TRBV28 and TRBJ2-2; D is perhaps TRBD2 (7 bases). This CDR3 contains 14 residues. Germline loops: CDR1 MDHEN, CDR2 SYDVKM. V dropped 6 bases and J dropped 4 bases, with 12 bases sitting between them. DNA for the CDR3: TGTGCCAGCAGAGGGGGAGGGAGCACCGGGGAGCTGTTTTTT. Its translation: CASRGGGSTGELFF.

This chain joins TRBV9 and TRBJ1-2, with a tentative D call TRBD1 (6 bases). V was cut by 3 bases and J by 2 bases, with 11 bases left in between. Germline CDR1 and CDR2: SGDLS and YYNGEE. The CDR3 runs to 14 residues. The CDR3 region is CASSAPGVNYGYTF. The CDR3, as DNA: TGTGCCAGCAGCGCGCCAGGGGTGAACTATGGCTACACCTTC.

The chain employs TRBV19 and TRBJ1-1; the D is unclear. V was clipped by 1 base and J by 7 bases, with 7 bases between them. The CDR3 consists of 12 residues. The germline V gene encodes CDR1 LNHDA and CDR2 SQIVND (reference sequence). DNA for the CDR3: TGTGCCAGTAGTATAGGAGGGAGTGAAGCTTTCTTT. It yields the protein CASSIGGSEAFF.

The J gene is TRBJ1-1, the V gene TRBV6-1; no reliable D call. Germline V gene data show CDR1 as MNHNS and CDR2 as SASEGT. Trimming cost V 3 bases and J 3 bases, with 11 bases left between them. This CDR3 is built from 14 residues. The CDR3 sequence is CASSELAFDTEAFF. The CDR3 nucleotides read TGTGCCAGCAGTGAGTTAGCTTTCGACACTGAAGCTTTCTTT.

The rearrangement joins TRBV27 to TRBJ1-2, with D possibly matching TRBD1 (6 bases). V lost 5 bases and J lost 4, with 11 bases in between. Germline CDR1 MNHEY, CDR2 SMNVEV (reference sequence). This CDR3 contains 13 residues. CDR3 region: CASSRTELYGYTF. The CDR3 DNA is TGTGCCAGCAGTAGGACAGAACTCTATGGCTACACCTTC.

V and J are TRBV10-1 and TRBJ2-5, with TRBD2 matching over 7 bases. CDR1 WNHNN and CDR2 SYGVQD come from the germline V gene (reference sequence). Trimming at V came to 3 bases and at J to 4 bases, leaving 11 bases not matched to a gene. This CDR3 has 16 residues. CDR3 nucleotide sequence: TGCGCCAGCAGTGACCCTTCTAGCGGCGGGGGAGAGACCCAGTACTTC. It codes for CASSDPSSGGGETQYF.

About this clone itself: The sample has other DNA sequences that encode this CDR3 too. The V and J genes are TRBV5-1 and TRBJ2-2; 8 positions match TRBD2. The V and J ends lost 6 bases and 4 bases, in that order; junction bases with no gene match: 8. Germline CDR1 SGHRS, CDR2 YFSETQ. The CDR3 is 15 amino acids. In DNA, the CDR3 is TGCGCCAGCAACAAGGACCGGGGGGGCACCGGGGAGCTGTTTTTT. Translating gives CASNKDRGGTGELFF. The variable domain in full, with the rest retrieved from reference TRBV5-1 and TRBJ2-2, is KAGVTQTPRYLIKTRGQQVTLSCSPISGHRSVSWYQQTPGQGLQFLFEYFSETQRNKGNFPGRFSGRQFSNSRSEMNVSTLELGDSALYLCASNKDRGGTGELFFGEGSRLTVL.

CDR3 sequence reads: CATSRERQVRQPQHF. CDR3 coding DNA: TGTGCCACCAGCAGAGAAAGACAGGTCCGGCAGCCCCAGCATTTT. V gene TRBV15 combines with J gene TRBJ1-5; a possible D gene is TRBD1 (6 bases). The CDR3 loop spans 15 amino acids. The V and J ends lost 0 bases and 7 bases respectively, with 13 bases between them. Germline lookup yields CDR1 LNHNV and CDR2 YYDKDF (reference sequence).

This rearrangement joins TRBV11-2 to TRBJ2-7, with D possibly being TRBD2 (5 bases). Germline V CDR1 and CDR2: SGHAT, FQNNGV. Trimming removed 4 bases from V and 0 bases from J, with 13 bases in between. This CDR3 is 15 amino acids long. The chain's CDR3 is CASSWGSVTSYEQYF. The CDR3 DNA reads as TGTGCCAGCAGCTGGGGTAGCGTGACCTCCTACGAGCAGTACTTC.

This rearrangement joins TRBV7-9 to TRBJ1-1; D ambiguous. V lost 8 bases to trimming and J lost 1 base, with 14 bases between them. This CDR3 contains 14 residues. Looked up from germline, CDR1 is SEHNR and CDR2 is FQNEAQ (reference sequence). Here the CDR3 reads CASSPLTGNTEAFF. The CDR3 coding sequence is TGTGCCAGCTCACCCCTCACCGGGAACACTGAAGCTTTCTTT. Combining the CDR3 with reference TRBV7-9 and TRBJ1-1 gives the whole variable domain DTGVSQNPRHKITKRGQNVTFRCDPISEHNRLYWYRQTLGQGPEFLTYFQNEAQLEKSRLLSDRFSAERPKGSFSTLEIQRTEQGDSAMYLCASSPLTGNTEAFFGQGTRLTVV.

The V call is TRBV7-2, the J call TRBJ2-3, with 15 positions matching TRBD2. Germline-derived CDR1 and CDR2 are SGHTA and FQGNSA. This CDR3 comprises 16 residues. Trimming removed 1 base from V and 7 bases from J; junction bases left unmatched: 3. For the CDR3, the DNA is TGTGCCAGCAGCTTAGAGGGGACTAGCGGGGGGTATACGCAGTATTTT. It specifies CASSLEGTSGGYTQYF.

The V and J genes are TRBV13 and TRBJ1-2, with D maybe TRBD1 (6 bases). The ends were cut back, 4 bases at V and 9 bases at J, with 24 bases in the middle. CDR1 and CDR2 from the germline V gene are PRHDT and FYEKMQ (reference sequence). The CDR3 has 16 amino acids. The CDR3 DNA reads TGTGCCAGCAGCTCGATGACAGGTACGACAAAGCAGAGCTACACCTTC. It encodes CASSSMTGTTKQSYTF.

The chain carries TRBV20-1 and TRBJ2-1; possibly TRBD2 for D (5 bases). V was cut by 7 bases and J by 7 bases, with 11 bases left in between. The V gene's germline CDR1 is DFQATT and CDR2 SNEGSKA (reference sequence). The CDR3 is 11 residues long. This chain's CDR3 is CSGERRNEQFF. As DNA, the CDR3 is TGCAGTGGGGAGAGGAGGAATGAGCAGTTCTTC.

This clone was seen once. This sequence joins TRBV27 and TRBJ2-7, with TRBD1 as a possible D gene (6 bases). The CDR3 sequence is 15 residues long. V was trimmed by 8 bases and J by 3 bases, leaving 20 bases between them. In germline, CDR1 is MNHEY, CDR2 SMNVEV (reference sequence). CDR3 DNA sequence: TGTGCCAGCGGATCCCAGCGTATAGGGGGCTACGAGCAGTACTTC. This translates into CASGSQRIGGYEQYF.

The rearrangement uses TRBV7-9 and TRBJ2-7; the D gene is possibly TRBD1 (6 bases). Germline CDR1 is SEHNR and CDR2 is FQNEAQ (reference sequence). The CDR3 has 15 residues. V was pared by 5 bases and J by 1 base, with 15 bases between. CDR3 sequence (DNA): TGTGCCAGCAGCCCGAAGGGCAGGGGATCCTACGAGCAGTACTTC. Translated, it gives CASSPKGRGSYEQYF.